The present entry profiles one T cell receptor beta chain with its context. Antigen: not known. For repertoire sequencing, the TCR beta CDR3 regions were amplified from RNA transcripts. First-round RT-PCR employed HTBI primers, with a second-round multiplex PCR after it. TCRdb reprocessed the multiplex PCR reads via MiXCR and lists one record per CDR3 protein. The sample gives 200,000 to 250,000 distinct CDR3 sequences, about 46% of which show up once; about 45% is in the top ten. The data were obtained in a study of Graves' ophthalmopathy and Graves' hyperthyroidism. Study-wide results and limits: Most thyroid-expanded clonotypes exceeding 0.001 frequency were also found in blood.

Fresh peripheral blood, roughly 9.4 ml, was the PBMC source. The sequence was collected from an adult man with Graves' ophthalmopathy. Sequenced input: peripheral blood.

As DNA, the CDR3 is TGTGCCATCAGTGAAAAGGGCACCGGGGAGCTGTTTTTT. Amino acids: CAISEKGTGELFF. The rearrangement links TRBV10-3 to TRBJ2-2; D remains unclear. The germline V gene has CDR1 ENHRY and CDR2 SYGVKD. This CDR3 contains 13 residues. Deletions cut 3 bases from V and 4 bases from J, with 6 bases between.